This T cell receptor (beta chain) comes out of a study of PD-1 blockade in classical Hodgkin lymphoma. The overall study: Intravenous nivolumab at 3 mg/kg was given to patients every 2 weeks.

The method was immunoSEQ multiplex PCR; TCRdb's version includes in-frame clones alone and lacks a portion of them. The sample records about 97,000 clones, 75% to 90% being singletons. Each patient relapsed following autologous stem cell transplantation, and prior brentuximab vedotin exposure differed. This CDR3 contains 15 residues. Germline loops: CDR1 SGHRS, CDR2 YFSETQ. V lost 1 base to trimming and J lost 3 bases, with 13 bases between them. V usage is TRBV5-1 and J usage is TRBJ1-1, with D possibly matching TRBD1 (6 bases). The TCR originated in a human donor with classical Hodgkin lymphoma. The source material was peripheral blood mononuclear cells (PBMCs), sampled at baseline. CDR3 region: CASSLLGGQDTEAFF. As DNA, the CDR3 is TGCGCCAGCAGCTTGCTCGGGGGGCAGGACACTGAAGCTTTCTTT.